This TCR beta chain was captured in a study of beta chain features in type 1 diabetes. Findings and caveats of the study: Moderate yet significant TCRB CDR3 shortening was seen in Type 1 diabetes patients in all four CD4+ subsets.

Germline V CDR1 and CDR2: LGHNA, YSLEER. V was pared by 4 bases and J by 7 bases, with 14 bases of the junction left unmatched. CDR3 length equals 17 residues. Sequenced material consisted of expressed TCRB transcripts (all of the isolated RNA was reverse transcribed). For naive, central memory and regulatory T cell samples, reads averaged about 3.7 million. This table comes from immunoSEQ multiplex PCR, and its TCRdb copy is limited to in-frame clones, with some not included. The sample comprises over 200,000 clones, roughly a tenth of which are singletons, and around 0.017% rests with the top ten. The sample holds a few counts of this clone. Its antigen is unidentified. Naive, central memory, regulatory and stem cell-like memory cells within the CD4+ compartment were sorted using CD45RO/CCR7/CD25/CD127/CD95/CD27.

This TCR came from a man aged 25 to 40 with type 1 diabetes. Material: naive CD4+ T cells from blood. The chain uses TRBV4-3 and TRBJ2-4; 9 nucleotides agree with TRBD1. This chain's CDR3 is CASSLFGGGQGKNIQYF. Here the CDR3 DNA reads TGCGCCAGCAGCCTCTTTGGGGGAGGACAGGGGAAGAACATTCAGTACTTC.